A selection of T cell receptor beta chains follows, all from one sample in a study of blood T cell repertoires in COVID-19. The method was immunoSEQ multiplex PCR; TCRdb's version includes in-frame clones alone and lacks a portion of them. This table holds tens of thousands of clones, around 75% found once. The sample consisted of peripheral blood. Source of these receptors: a man in his 70s with COVID-19, enrolled during active disease. CDR3s include the opening cysteine and the closing phenylalanine or tryptophan. The D gene is left open where the match is weak. Size values are once, few and many counts, or a class for expanded clones, and some rows have none.

D gene	CDR3 length	V gene	clone size	J gene	CDR3 DNA	CDR3 protein
TRBD1	13	TRBV3-1/TRBV3-2	few	TRBJ1-1	TGTGCCAGCAGCCCTCAGGGGGCCCTTGAAGCTTTCTTT	CASSPQGALEAFF
TRBD2	15	TRBV30	.	TRBJ2-7	TGTGCCTGGAGTGGGGGTAGCGGGACCTCCTACGAGCAGTACTTC	CAWSGGSGTSYEQYF
.	16	TRBV28	.	TRBJ1-4	TGTGCCAGCAGCCCCACGGGGAGTGCAACTAATGAAAAACTGTTTTTT	CASSPTGSATNEKLFF
TRBD1	14	TRBV23-1	.	TRBJ2-7	TGCGCCAGCAGTGAGGACAGGGCCTCCTACGAGCAGTACTTC	CASSEDRASYEQYF
.	16	TRBV5-1	.	TRBJ1-6	TGCGCCAGCAGCTTGGACAGGGCATCCTATAATTCACCCCTCCACTTT	CASSLDRASYNSPLHF
.	13	TRBV29-1	.	TRBJ1-1	TGCAGCGTTGAGCGGGCGGAGGAGACTGAAGCTTTCTTT	CSVERAEETEAFF
TRBD2	16	TRBV7-6	.	TRBJ2-1	TGTGCCAGCAGCTTCGGGACTAGCGGGGGTTCGGATGAGCAGTTCTTC	CASSFGTSGGSDEQFF
.	14	TRBV7-8	.	TRBJ2-5	TGTGCCAGCAGCCGAGACTACCTCCAAGAGACCCAGTACTTC	CASSRDYLQETQYF
TRBD2	15	TRBV7-2	.	TRBJ2-7	TGTGCCAGCAGGCCCGCGGGGGGCCCCTCCTACGAGCAGTACTTC	CASRPAGGPSYEQYF
.	15	TRBV19	.	TRBJ1-1	TGTGCCAGTAGTATCCCCGGGACACTGAACACTGAAGCTTTCTTT	CASSIPGTLNTEAFF
TRBD1	14	TRBV5-1	.	TRBJ2-7	TGCGCCAGCAGCTTGGGACAGGGTTTTGACGAGCAGTACTTC	CASSLGQGFDEQYF
.	14	TRBV7-8	many	TRBJ1-5	TGTGCCAGCAGCGGCGACAGAAACAATCAGCCCCAGCATTTT	CASSGDRNNQPQHF
.	13	TRBV12-3/TRBV12-4	.	TRBJ1-6	TGTGCCAGCAGCCGGGATTATAATTCACCCCTCCACTTT	CASSRDYNSPLHF
.	18	TRBV7-6	.	TRBJ1-3	TGTGCCAGCAGCCCGGGGCCAGGACAGTTAACCTCTGGAAACACCATATATTTT	CASSPGPGQLTSGNTIYF
TRBD2	17	TRBV27	.	TRBJ2-7	TGTGCCAGCAGTTTTATGGAGCCTAGCGGGAGGTTTCACGAGCAGTACTTC	CASSFMEPSGRFHEQYF
.	12	TRBV6-5	.	TRBJ1-1	TGTGCCAGCAGTCTTCGTGGGGAGGAGGCTTTCTTT	CASSLRGEEAFF
TRBD1	15	TRBV10-3	.	TRBJ1-5	TGTGCCATCAGTGATACTGGGACAGGGTATCAGCCCCAGCATTTT	CAISDTGTGYQPQHF
.	13	TRBV4-3	once	TRBJ2-7	TGCGCCAGCAGCCCCAGTATGTCCTACGAGCAGTACTTC	CASSPSMSYEQYF
.	14	TRBV24-1	.	TRBJ1-5	TGTGCCACCAGTGAGGCCAGGGGTTCCTCTCCCCAGCATTTT	CATSEARGSSPQHF
.	11	TRBV20-1	.	TRBJ1-5	TGCAGTGCTAGAGACGGTCAGCCCCAGCATTTT	CSARDGQPQHF
.	16	TRBV7-8	.	TRBJ2-2	TGTGCCAGCAGCTTCCACGGGACAAGCAACACCGGGGAGCTGTTTTTT	CASSFHGTSNTGELFF
TRBD1	14	TRBV7-2	.	TRBJ2-1	TGTGCCAGCAGCTTATACAGGGGTTACAATGAGCAGTTCTTC	CASSLYRGYNEQFF
.	17	TRBV11-2	.	TRBJ2-7	TGTGCCAGCAAGGGACAGCTACGGAGTGAGGGGGGCTACGAGCAGTACTTC	CASKGQLRSEGGYEQYF
TRBD2	14	TRBV5-8	.	TRBJ2-7	TGTGCCAGCAGCCCGGCGGGTCGGGGGGACGAGCAGTACTTC	CASSPAGRGDEQYF
.	14	TRBV28	.	TRBJ2-1	TGTGCCAGCCGGCGGCCAAGCTCCTACAATGAGCAGTTCTTC	CASRRPSSYNEQFF
.	12	TRBV6-2/TRBV6-3	.	TRBJ1-2	TGTGCCAGCAGTTACAGGGAGTGGGGCTACACCTTC	CASSYREWGYTF
.	15	TRBV6-5	.	TRBJ1-1	TGTGCCAGCAGTTCACGAGCTGACAGGAACACTGAAGCTTTCTTT	CASSSRADRNTEAFF
TRBD1	16	TRBV15	.	TRBJ2-1	TGTGCCACCAGCGGCAGGGGACAGGGGGCTGGGAATGAGCAGTTCTTC	CATSGRGQGAGNEQFF
TRBD1	15	TRBV7-3	.	TRBJ2-7	TGTGCCAGCAGCCCATCGGCAGGGGGCGCCTACGAGCAGTACTTC	CASSPSAGGAYEQYF
.	14	TRBV6-1	.	TRBJ1-2	TGTGCCAGCAGTGAAGGGAGGGGTATCTATGGCTACACCTTC	CASSEGRGIYGYTF
.	12	TRBV28	.	TRBJ2-1	TGTGCCAGCAGTGTCATCTACAATGAGCAGTTCTTC	CASSVIYNEQFF
TRBD2	18	TRBV28	.	TRBJ2-7	TGTGCCAGCAGTCCCCCGGGACTAGCGGGCGTGAGCTCCTACGAGCAGTACTTC	CASSPPGLAGVSSYEQYF
.	13	TRBV4-1	.	TRBJ2-3	TGCGCCAGCAGCTACTCGACAACAGATACGCAGTATTTT	CASSYSTTDTQYF
TRBD1	16	TRBV4-1	.	TRBJ1-2	TGCGCCAGCAGCCTTCTCCTGGACAGGGGCGACTATGGCTACACCTTC	CASSLLLDRGDYGYTF
.	12	TRBV29-1	.	TRBJ2-3	TGCAGCGTTTTAAGAGGGTCAGATACGCAGTATTTT	CSVLRGSDTQYF
.	16	TRBV3-1/TRBV3-2	.	TRBJ2-1	TGTGCCAGCAGCCAAGAAGCGAGGAGCTCCTACAATGAGCAGTTCTTC	CASSQEARSSYNEQFF
TRBD1	15	TRBV11-2	once	TRBJ2-7	TGTGCCAGCAGCTTGGCCGGGACAGGGTTCTACGAGCAGTACTTC	CASSLAGTGFYEQYF
.	11	TRBV12-3/TRBV12-4	.	TRBJ1-1	TGTGCCAGCAGTTCGGGCACTGAAGCTTTCTTT	CASSSGTEAFF
.	13	TRBV7-2	.	TRBJ1-5	TGTGCCAGCAGCTTAGCATACAATCAGCCCCAGCATTTT	CASSLAYNQPQHF
.	18	TRBV4-1	.	TRBJ2-5	TGCGCCAGCAGCCAAGATTTAAGGATGTCGGGTAGTGGAGAGACCCAGTACTTC	CASSQDLRMSGSGETQYF
.	14	TRBV4-3	.	TRBJ1-4	TGCGCCAGCAGCCAGGGGGGGACTAATGAAAAACTGTTTTTT	CASSQGGTNEKLFF
.	12	TRBV28	.	TRBJ2-7	TGTGCCAGCAATACAAGGGGCGACGAGCAGTACTTC	CASNTRGDEQYF
.	15	TRBV5-6	.	TRBJ2-1	TGTGCCAGCGTAGAGCGAGATAAATCTTACAATGAGCAGTTCTTC	CASVERDKSYNEQFF
.	14	TRBV6-2/TRBV6-3	.	TRBJ2-3	TGTGCCAGCAGTTACGAAGCGGGCACAGATACGCAGTATTTT	CASSYEAGTDTQYF
.	16	TRBV11-3	.	TRBJ2-2	TGTGCCAGCAGCTTAGGTACTTCATCTGGCACCGGGGAGCTGTTTTTT	CASSLGTSSGTGELFF
.	10	TRBV20-1	.	TRBJ1-1	TGCAGTGCTATACAGGTTGAAGCTTTCTTT	CSAIQVEAFF
TRBD2	16	TRBV5-1	.	TRBJ2-2	TGCGCCAGCAGCTATCGGGGGACTAGCTTAACCGGGGAGCTGTTTTTT	CASSYRGTSLTGELFF
.	17	TRBV7-9	.	TRBJ1-3	TGTGCCAGCAGCTTAAGCAGACTAACTTCCTCTGGAAACACCATATATTTT	CASSLSRLTSSGNTIYF
.	14	TRBV24-1	.	TRBJ2-7	TGTGCCACCAGTGATCCAACAAGATCCTACGAGCAGTACTTC	CATSDPTRSYEQYF
TRBD1	14	TRBV10-3	.	TRBJ1-5	TGTGCCATCAGTGTTCAGGGGGCGGGACAGCCCCAGCATTTT	CAISVQGAGQPQHF
.	13	TRBV6-2/TRBV6-3	.	TRBJ1-2	TGTGCCAGCAGTTACGGGCAGGGCGTTGGCTACACCTTC	CASSYGQGVGYTF
TRBD1	15	TRBV11-3	.	TRBJ2-5	TGTGCCAGCAGTCGACAGGGGGCCGGTCGGGAGACCCAGTACTTC	CASSRQGAGRETQYF
.	14	TRBV7-9	.	TRBJ2-7	TGTGCCAGCAGCCGGGGATTTGGAGGCTACGAGCAGTACTTC	CASSRGFGGYEQYF
TRBD2	19	TRBV5-6	.	TRBJ2-1	TGTGCCAGCACCCCCTTGACTAGCGGGAGAAAAAACCCCTACAATGAGCAGTTCTTC	CASTPLTSGRKNPYNEQFF
.	15	TRBV5-6	.	TRBJ2-7	TGTGCCAGCAGCTCAGGACTGGGAGGGGGCTACGAGCAGTACTTC	CASSSGLGGGYEQYF
TRBD1	18	TRBV7-9	few	TRBJ2-2	TGTGCCAGCAGCTTAGGACTGGGACAGGGGGCGCGAACCGGGGAGCTGTTTTTT	CASSLGLGQGARTGELFF
TRBD2	17	TRBV19	few	TRBJ2-1	TGTGCCAGTAGCATGCTGGTAGCGGGAGGGCCTTACAATGAGCAGTTCTTC	CASSMLVAGGPYNEQFF